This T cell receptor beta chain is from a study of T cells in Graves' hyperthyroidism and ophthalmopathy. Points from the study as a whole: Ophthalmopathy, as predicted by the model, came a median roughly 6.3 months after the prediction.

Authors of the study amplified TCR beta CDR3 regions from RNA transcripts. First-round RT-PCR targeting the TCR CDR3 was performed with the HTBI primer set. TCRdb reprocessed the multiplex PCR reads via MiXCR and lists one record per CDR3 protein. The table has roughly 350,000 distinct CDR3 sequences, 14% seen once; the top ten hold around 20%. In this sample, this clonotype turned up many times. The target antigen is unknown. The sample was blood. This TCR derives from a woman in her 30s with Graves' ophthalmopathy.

CDR3 nucleotides: TGTGCCAGCAGTTCCTCTGCCGGAGAGACCCAGTACTTC. The encoded protein is CASSSSAGETQYF. This chain links TRBV12-3 or TRBV12-4 with TRBJ2-5, with D hard to call. V was pared by 4 bases and J by 4 bases, with 10 bases between. This CDR3 is 13 amino acids long.